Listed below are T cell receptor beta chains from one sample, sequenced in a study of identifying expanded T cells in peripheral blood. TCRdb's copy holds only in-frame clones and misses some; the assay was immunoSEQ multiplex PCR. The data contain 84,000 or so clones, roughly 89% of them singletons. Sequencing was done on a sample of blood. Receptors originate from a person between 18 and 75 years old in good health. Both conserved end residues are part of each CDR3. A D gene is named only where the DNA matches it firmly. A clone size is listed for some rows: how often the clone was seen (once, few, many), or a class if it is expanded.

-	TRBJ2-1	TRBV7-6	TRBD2	TGTGCCAGCAGCTTAGGTAGCGGGCGGTCCTACAATGAGCAGTTCTTC	CASSLGSGRSYNEQFF
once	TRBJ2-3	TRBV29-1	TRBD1	TGCAGCGTTGAAGAACCACAGGGGGCTCGGGGGTATTTT	CSVEEPQGARGYF
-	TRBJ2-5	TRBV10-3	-	TGTGCCATCAGATCCGTATACCCACAAGAGACCCAGTACTTC	CAIRSVYPQETQYF
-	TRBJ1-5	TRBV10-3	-	TGTGCCATCAGTACGGGGGATCAGCCCCAGCATTTT	CAISTGDQPQHF
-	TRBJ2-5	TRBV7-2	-	TGTGCCAGCGGAAGGGGGATCCAAGAGACCCAGTACTTC	CASGRGIQETQYF
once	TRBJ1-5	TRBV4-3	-	TGCGCCAGCAGCCAAGGGAGCTATAGCAATCAGCCCCAGCATTTT	CASSQGSYSNQPQHF
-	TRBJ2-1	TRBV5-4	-	TGTGCCAGCAGCTCTGGCCTATTACGGGGCAATGAGCAGTTCTTC	CASSSGLLRGNEQFF
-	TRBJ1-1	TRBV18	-	TGTGCCAGCTCACCGCCGGGGCAGCGAGAAGCTTTCTTT	CASSPPGQREAFF
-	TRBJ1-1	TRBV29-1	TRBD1	TGCAGCGTCCGTCCCGGGACAGGGAACACTGAAGCTTTCTTT	CSVRPGTGNTEAFF
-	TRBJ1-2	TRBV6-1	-	TGTGCCAGCAGTGAAGCTGGGCGGGTCCGCTATGGCTACACCTTC	CASSEAGRVRYGYTF
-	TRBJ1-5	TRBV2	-	TGTGCCAGCAGTGGAGACGTGGTTCAGCCCCAGCATTTT	CASSGDVVQPQHF
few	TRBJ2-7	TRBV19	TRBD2	TGTGCCAGTAGCGCACGGGTAGCGGGTCTCGAGCAGTACTTC	CASSARVAGLEQYF
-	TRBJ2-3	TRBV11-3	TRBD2	TGTGCCAGCAGCTTAGTTTTCCGGGAGGCATCAGATACGCAGTATTTT	CASSLVFREASDTQYF
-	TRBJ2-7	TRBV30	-	TGTGCCTGGAGCAGGCCTGCTGCCTCCTACGAGCAGTACTTC	CAWSRPAASYEQYF
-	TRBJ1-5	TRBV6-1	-	TGTGCCAGCAGTTTCAATCAGCCCCAGCATTTT	CASSFNQPQHF
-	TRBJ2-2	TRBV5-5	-	TGTGCCAGCAGCCGGGCCCGGGGGCGAACCGGGGAGCTGTTTTTT	CASSRARGRTGELFF
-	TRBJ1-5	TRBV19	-	TGTGCCAGTAGTAAAGGGCGGCTAAATCAGCCCCAGCATTTT	CASSKGRLNQPQHF
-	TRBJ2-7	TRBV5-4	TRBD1	TGTGCCAGCAGCATTGTTGCCGGGACAGGACCGAACGAGCAGTACTTC	CASSIVAGTGPNEQYF
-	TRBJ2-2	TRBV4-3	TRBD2	TGCGCCAGCAGTCTTGCCTCTAGCGGGAGGGGCGCCGGGGAGCTGTTTTTT	CASSLASSGRGAGELFF
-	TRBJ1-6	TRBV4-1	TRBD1	TGCGCCAGCACCCTAGCCGGGGGGACAGTTTATTCACCCCTCCACTTT	CASTLAGGTVYSPLHF
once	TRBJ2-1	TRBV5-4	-	TGTGCCAGCAGCTTGTCGGGGGGCGTTGAGCAGTTCTTC	CASSLSGGVEQFF
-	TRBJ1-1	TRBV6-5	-	TGTGCCAGCAGTTACTCCCGGGGTGTGAACACTGAAGCTTTCTTT	CASSYSRGVNTEAFF
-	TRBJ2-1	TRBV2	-	TGTGCCAGCAGCGACCCAGGGACTGGGCAGTTCTTC	CASSDPGTGQFF
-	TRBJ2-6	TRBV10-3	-	TGTGCCATCAGTGACACCGCTCTCAAGAAGGCCAACGTCCTGACTTTC	CAISDTALKKANVLTF
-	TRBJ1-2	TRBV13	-	TGTGCCAGCAGCTTAGGCACACAGCTTATCTATGGCTACACCTTC	CASSLGTQLIYGYTF
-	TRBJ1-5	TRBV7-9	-	TGTGCCAGCAGCTCTAGGACCGAACCCCAGCATTTT	CASSSRTEPQHF
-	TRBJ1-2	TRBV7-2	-	TGTGCCAGCAGCTTAGACGGTGGGCTATATGGCTACACCTTC	CASSLDGGLYGYTF
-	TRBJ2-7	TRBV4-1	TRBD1	TGCGCCAGCAGCCAAGATCGGGGACAGGGGTCTATCTCCTACGAGCAGTACTTC	CASSQDRGQGSISYEQYF
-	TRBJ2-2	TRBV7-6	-	TGTGCCAGCAGGCGTGACGGGGGTTCCGGGGAGCTGTTTTTT	CASRRDGGSGELFF
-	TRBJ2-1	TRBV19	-	TGTGCCAGTAGCTTGCCCGGGGAGTACAATGAGCAGTTCTTC	CASSLPGEYNEQFF
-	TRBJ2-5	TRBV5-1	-	TGCGCCAGCAGCCTCCAGGGGCTAGAGACCCAGTACTTC	CASSLQGLETQYF
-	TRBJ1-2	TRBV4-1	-	TGCGCCAGCAGCCAAGAGCCAGCGAACTATGGCTACACCTTC	CASSQEPANYGYTF
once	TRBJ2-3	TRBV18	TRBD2	TGTGCCAGCTCACCATATACTAGCGGGATCACAGATACGCAGTATTTT	CASSPYTSGITDTQYF
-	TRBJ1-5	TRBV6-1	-	TGTGCCAGCAGTGAACTGGACAGCGGTAGCAATCAGCCCCAGCATTTT	CASSELDSGSNQPQHF
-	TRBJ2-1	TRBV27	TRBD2	TGTGCCAGCAGTTTACTAGCGGGAGGGCGGCATGAGCAGTTCTTC	CASSLLAGGRHEQFF
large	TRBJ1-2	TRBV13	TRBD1	TGTGCCAGCAGCTTACCGACAGGGGGTGGTGGCTACACCTTC	CASSLPTGGGGYTF
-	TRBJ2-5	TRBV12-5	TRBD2	TGTGCTAGTGGTTTGATCAGGACTAGCGGGAGGTGGAAACAAGAGACCCAGTACTTC	CASGLIRTSGRWKQETQYF
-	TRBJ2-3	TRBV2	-	TGTGCCAGCATAGAGTGGCAGAGCACAGATACGCAGTATTTT	CASIEWQSTDTQYF
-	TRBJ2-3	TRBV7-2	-	TGTGCCAGCAGCTTAAAACCGCTCGCAGATACGCAGTATTTT	CASSLKPLADTQYF
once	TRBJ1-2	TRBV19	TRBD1	TGTGCCAGTAGTCGGACAGGGGGAAGGATCCCCCATGGCTACACCTTC	CASSRTGGRIPHGYTF
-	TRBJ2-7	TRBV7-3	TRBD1	TGTGCCAGCAGCACGGACAGGGGCCACGAGCAGTACTTC	CASSTDRGHEQYF
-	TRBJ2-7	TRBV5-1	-	TGCGCCAGCAGCTTGGGTTCTAGGTACGAGCAGTACTTC	CASSLGSRYEQYF
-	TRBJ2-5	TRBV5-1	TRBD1	TGCGCCAGCAGCCGTTCCCTTCTACCGGGACAGGTAGAGACCCAGTACTTC	CASSRSLLPGQVETQYF